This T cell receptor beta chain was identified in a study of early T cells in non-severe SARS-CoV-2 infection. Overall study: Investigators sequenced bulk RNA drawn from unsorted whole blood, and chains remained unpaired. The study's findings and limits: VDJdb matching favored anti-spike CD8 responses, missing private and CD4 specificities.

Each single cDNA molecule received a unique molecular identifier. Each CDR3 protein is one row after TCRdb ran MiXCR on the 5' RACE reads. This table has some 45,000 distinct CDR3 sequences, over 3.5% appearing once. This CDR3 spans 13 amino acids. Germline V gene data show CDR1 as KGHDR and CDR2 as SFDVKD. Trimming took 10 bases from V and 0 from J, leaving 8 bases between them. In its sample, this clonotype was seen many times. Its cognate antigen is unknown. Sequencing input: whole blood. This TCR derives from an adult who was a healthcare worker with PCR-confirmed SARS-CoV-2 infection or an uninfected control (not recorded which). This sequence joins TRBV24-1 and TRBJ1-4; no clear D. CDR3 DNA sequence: TGTGCCACGCCAAAGTCAACTAATGAAAAACTGTTTTTT. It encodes CATPKSTNEKLFF.